Listed below are T cell receptor beta chains from one sample, sequenced in a study of T-cell memory formation after mild COVID-19. Each CDR3 protein gets one entry after TCRdb re-called the 5' RACE reads with MiXCR. The sample yields approximately 260,000 distinct CDR3 sequences, around 15% seen once. Sequences were obtained from PBMCs or a T cell subset sorted from them (not recorded which). The receptors were gathered from a man between 18 and 29 years old who had mild COVID-19 (a few samples of this study predate the infection). Cell type and time point are not known. CDR3s include the opening cysteine and the closing phenylalanine or tryptophan. The D gene is left open where the match is weak. Some rows mark clone size as missing; the rest say once, few, many or name a class of expanded clone.

J gene: TRBJ2-2
clone size: few
D gene: -
V gene: TRBV20-1
CDR3 protein: CSANLNRRNTGELFF
CDR3 DNA: TGCAGTGCTAATTTGAACAGAAGGAACACCGGGGAGCTGTTTTTT

J gene: TRBJ2-1
clone size: -
D gene: -
V gene: TRBV7-2
CDR3 protein: CASTPDSAYNEQFF
CDR3 DNA: TGTGCCAGCACCCCGGACAGCGCCTACAATGAGCAGTTCTTC

J gene: TRBJ2-1
clone size: many
D gene: -
V gene: TRBV5-1
CDR3 protein: CASKENGPTYNEQFF
CDR3 DNA: TGCGCCAGCAAAGAGAATGGGCCGACCTACAATGAGCAGTTCTTC

J gene: TRBJ1-4
clone size: few
D gene: -
V gene: TRBV20-1
CDR3 protein: CSARHPGNEKLFF
CDR3 DNA: TGCAGTGCTAGACACCCTGGGAATGAAAAACTGTTTTTT

J gene: TRBJ2-1
clone size: medium-sized
D gene: TRBD2
V gene: TRBV6-4
CDR3 protein: CASSDSAGGPNEQFF
CDR3 DNA: TGTGCCAGCAGTGACTCAGCGGGGGGGCCCAATGAGCAGTTCTTC

J gene: TRBJ2-1
clone size: few
D gene: TRBD2
V gene: TRBV7-9
CDR3 protein: CASSLGTSGGASYNEQFF
CDR3 DNA: TGTGCCAGCAGTCTTGGGACTAGCGGGGGGGCGTCCTACAATGAGCAGTTCTTC

J gene: TRBJ1-1
clone size: few
D gene: TRBD1
V gene: TRBV5-1
CDR3 protein: CASSGPGQGTFF
CDR3 DNA: TGCGCCAGCAGCGGACCGGGACAGGGGACTTTCTTT

J gene: TRBJ2-3
clone size: -
D gene: -
V gene: TRBV6-4
CDR3 protein: CASSRGETTDTQYF
CDR3 DNA: TGTGCCAGTTCTCGAGGGGAGACCACAGATACGCAGTATTTT

J gene: TRBJ2-4
clone size: -
D gene: TRBD1
V gene: TRBV9
CDR3 protein: CASSVGDSKNIQYF
CDR3 DNA: TGTGCCAGCAGCGTAGGGGACAGCAAAAACATTCAGTACTTC

J gene: TRBJ2-6
clone size: -
D gene: -
V gene: TRBV7-2
CDR3 protein: CASSPRASGANVLTF
CDR3 DNA: TGTGCCAGCAGCCCCAGGGCTTCTGGGGCCAACGTCCTGACTTTC

J gene: TRBJ1-1
clone size: few
D gene: -
V gene: TRBV6-2/TRBV6-3
CDR3 protein: CASSYAGMAEAFF
CDR3 DNA: TGTGCCAGCAGTTACGCAGGGATGGCTGAAGCTTTCTTT

J gene: TRBJ2-7
clone size: -
D gene: -
V gene: TRBV20-1
CDR3 protein: CSARGQTSTYEQYF
CDR3 DNA: TGCAGTGCTAGAGGACAGACGTCCACCTACGAGCAGTACTTC

J gene: TRBJ2-3
clone size: -
D gene: TRBD1
V gene: TRBV12-3/TRBV12-4
CDR3 protein: CASSPGQGKEDTQYF
CDR3 DNA: TGTGCCAGCAGTCCGGGACAGGGGAAGGAAGATACGCAGTATTTT

J gene: TRBJ2-3
clone size: few
D gene: -
V gene: TRBV11-2
CDR3 protein: CASSSPRVVFQYF
CDR3 DNA: TGTGCCAGCAGCTCCCCCCGGGTTGTTTTCCAGTATTTT

J gene: TRBJ2-5
clone size: many
D gene: -
V gene: TRBV7-2
CDR3 protein: CASSLRRTQETQYF
CDR3 DNA: TGTGCCAGCAGCTTAAGACGGACTCAAGAGACCCAGTACTTC

J gene: TRBJ2-3
clone size: few
D gene: -
V gene: TRBV11-1
CDR3 protein: CASSFLRGTDTQYF
CDR3 DNA: TGTGCCAGCAGCTTCCTAAGGGGAACAGATACGCAGTATTTT

J gene: TRBJ2-7
clone size: -
D gene: TRBD2
V gene: TRBV9
CDR3 protein: CASSEAASGGAYEQYF
CDR3 DNA: TGTGCCAGCAGCGAGGCCGCTAGCGGGGGGGCCTACGAGCAGTACTTC

J gene: TRBJ1-2
clone size: -
D gene: -
V gene: TRBV6-5
CDR3 protein: CASSYSRASLYGYTF
CDR3 DNA: TGTGCCAGCAGTTATTCCAGGGCCAGTCTCTATGGCTACACCTTC

J gene: TRBJ1-4
clone size: -
D gene: -
V gene: TRBV2
CDR3 protein: CASSEYAVNEKLFF
CDR3 DNA: TGTGCCAGCAGTGAATATGCAGTTAATGAAAAACTGTTTTTT

J gene: TRBJ2-3
clone size: -
D gene: TRBD2
V gene: TRBV9
CDR3 protein: CASSVLSRGGRSTDTQYF
CDR3 DNA: TGTGCCAGCAGCGTATTAAGTCGGGGGGGGCGTAGCACAGATACGCAGTATTTT

J gene: TRBJ2-4
clone size: -
D gene: -
V gene: TRBV7-2
CDR3 protein: CASSLRRGDIQYF
CDR3 DNA: TGTGCCAGCAGCTTACGGCGCGGGGACATTCAGTACTTC

J gene: TRBJ1-1
clone size: -
D gene: -
V gene: TRBV7-9
CDR3 protein: CASSLTEMNTEAFF
CDR3 DNA: TGTGCCAGCAGCTTGACAGAGATGAACACTGAAGCTTTCTTT

J gene: TRBJ2-2
clone size: many
D gene: TRBD2
V gene: TRBV12-3/TRBV12-4
CDR3 protein: CASSRGEAGELFF
CDR3 DNA: TGTGCCAGCTCCCGGGGGGAGGCCGGGGAGCTGTTTTTT

J gene: TRBJ1-5
clone size: few
D gene: -
V gene: TRBV6-4
CDR3 protein: CASSRDTESTQHF
CDR3 DNA: TGTGCCAGCTCCCGGGACACCGAATCGACCCAGCATTTT

J gene: TRBJ1-6
clone size: few
D gene: TRBD1
V gene: TRBV5-6
CDR3 protein: CASSVRDRGNSPLHF
CDR3 DNA: TGTGCCAGCAGCGTCCGGGACAGGGGCAATTCACCCCTCCACTTT

J gene: TRBJ2-5
clone size: -
D gene: TRBD2
V gene: TRBV4-1
CDR3 protein: CASSHLTSGEETQYF
CDR3 DNA: TGCGCCAGCAGCCATCTGACTAGCGGGGAGGAGACCCAGTACTTC

J gene: TRBJ1-1
clone size: -
D gene: -
V gene: TRBV19
CDR3 protein: CASSRRAEAFF
CDR3 DNA: TGTGCCAGTAGTAGGCGGGCTGAAGCTTTCTTT

J gene: TRBJ1-1
clone size: -
D gene: TRBD1
V gene: TRBV5-1
CDR3 protein: CASSLEWGTGYSNTEAFF
CDR3 DNA: TGCGCCAGCAGCTTGGAATGGGGGACAGGGTACTCGAACACTGAAGCTTTCTTT

J gene: TRBJ2-7
clone size: few
D gene: TRBD1
V gene: TRBV20-1
CDR3 protein: CSALQPGQGAYEQYF
CDR3 DNA: TGCAGTGCCCTTCAGCCTGGACAGGGGGCCTACGAGCAGTACTTC

J gene: TRBJ1-1
clone size: once
D gene: -
V gene: TRBV4-1
CDR3 protein: CASSPILVKTEAFF
CDR3 DNA: TGCGCCAGCAGCCCTATACTCGTGAAAACTGAAGCTTTCTTT

J gene: TRBJ1-6
clone size: -
D gene: -
V gene: TRBV20-1
CDR3 protein: CSARDSQILTLHF
CDR3 DNA: TGCAGTGCTAGAGACAGTCAAATTCTTACCCTCCACTTT

J gene: TRBJ2-5
clone size: few
D gene: -
V gene: TRBV10-3
CDR3 protein: CATRTRQETQYF
CDR3 DNA: TGTGCCACCCGAACGAGACAAGAGACCCAGTACTTC

J gene: TRBJ1-2
clone size: few
D gene: -
V gene: TRBV5-4
CDR3 protein: CASHPIGASNYGYTF
CDR3 DNA: TGTGCCAGCCACCCCATAGGGGCTTCCAACTATGGCTACACCTTC

J gene: TRBJ2-4
clone size: -
D gene: TRBD2
V gene: TRBV11-2
CDR3 protein: CASSSRLAGARGIQYF
CDR3 DNA: TGTGCCAGCAGCTCGCGGTTAGCGGGGGCCCGGGGGATTCAGTACTTC

J gene: TRBJ2-3
clone size: -
D gene: TRBD1
V gene: TRBV5-6
CDR3 protein: CASSFWTGSTDTQYF
CDR3 DNA: TGTGCCAGCAGTTTTTGGACAGGGAGCACAGATACGCAGTATTTT

J gene: TRBJ2-1
clone size: few
D gene: -
V gene: TRBV29-1
CDR3 protein: CSVDGIRGARNNEQFF
CDR3 DNA: TGCAGCGTTGATGGTATACGGGGGGCTAGGAACAATGAGCAGTTCTTC

J gene: TRBJ1-1
clone size: -
D gene: -
V gene: TRBV7-8
CDR3 protein: CASSLGEGSPNTEAFF
CDR3 DNA: TGTGCCAGCAGCTTAGGAGAGGGGTCGCCAAACACTGAAGCTTTCTTT

J gene: TRBJ1-1
clone size: -
D gene: -
V gene: TRBV6-2/TRBV6-3
CDR3 protein: CATSPVGTEAFF
CDR3 DNA: TGTGCCACCTCACCGGTCGGCACTGAAGCTTTCTTT

J gene: TRBJ2-3
clone size: -
D gene: -
V gene: TRBV4-1
CDR3 protein: CASSHTYTDTQYF
CDR3 DNA: TGCGCCAGCAGCCACACTTACACAGATACGCAGTATTTT

J gene: TRBJ2-2
clone size: -
D gene: TRBD2
V gene: TRBV5-1
CDR3 protein: CASSLRTSGITGELFF
CDR3 DNA: TGCGCCAGCAGCCTAAGGACTAGCGGGATCACCGGGGAGCTGTTTTTT

J gene: TRBJ1-4
clone size: few
D gene: -
V gene: TRBV24-1
CDR3 protein: CGGRNEKLFF
CDR3 DNA: TGTGGGGGAAGGAATGAAAAACTGTTTTTT

J gene: TRBJ2-3
clone size: -
D gene: -
V gene: TRBV6-4
CDR3 protein: CASSAQSSTDTQYF
CDR3 DNA: TGTGCCAGCAGTGCCCAGTCTAGCACAGATACGCAGTATTTT

J gene: TRBJ2-1
clone size: -
D gene: -
V gene: TRBV6-2/TRBV6-3
CDR3 protein: CASSQGPIGFF
CDR3 DNA: TGTGCCAGCAGTCAGGGACCTATTGGGTTCTTC

J gene: TRBJ2-1
clone size: few
D gene: TRBD2
V gene: TRBV12-3/TRBV12-4
CDR3 protein: CASRRTSGGRSYNEQFF
CDR3 DNA: TGTGCCAGCAGGCGGACTAGCGGGGGCCGCTCCTACAATGAGCAGTTCTTC

J gene: TRBJ1-1
clone size: -
D gene: -
V gene: TRBV6-5
CDR3 protein: CASSYSGAANTEAFF
CDR3 DNA: TGTGCCAGCAGTTACTCGGGTGCAGCTAACACTGAAGCTTTCTTT